These 11 T cell receptor beta chains share one sample of origin, sequenced in a study of Ad26.COV2.S vaccination and SARS-CoV-2 variants (TCRdb year 2021). The sample's treatment or condition label, in plain terms: some 19 received Ad26.COV2.S at low or high dose, single or two shots; about five received placebo; per-sample allocation not given. Repertoires of vaccine and placebo recipients were sequenced from samples collected on day 63 after the first injection. Receptor libraries were prepared by the immunoSEQ multiplex PCR assay. TCRdb holds this immuneACCESS table with in-frame rearrangements only. Some clones are missing; in checked studies, unresolved V genes explain under half, and the rest has no known cause. Within this sample are roughly 300,000 clones, with around 90% of them counted one time only. Around 6.4% of the sample comes from the top ten. The sequenced sample was peripheral blood, obtained in a trial of Ad26.COV2.S vaccine versus placebo. The source is a person between 18 and 65 years old who received the Ad26.COV2.S COVID-19 vaccine or a placebo.

The rearrangement uses TRBV7-2 and TRBJ2-2; TRBD2 aligns across 11 bases. The V gene's germline CDR1 is SGHTA and CDR2 FQGNSA. This CDR3 is 17 amino acids long. J lost 6 bases, V lost 1 base, and 7 bases had no gene match. The CDR3 DNA sequence: TGTGCCAGCAGCTTAGAACTAGCGGGAGTAGTACCCGGGGAGCTGTTTTTT. This codes for CASSLELAGVVPGELFF.

The chain recombines TRBV15 with TRBJ1-1; possible D gene TRBD1, 5 bases. CDR3 length equals 14 residues. The germline gives CDR1 LNHNV, CDR2 YYDKDF (reference sequence). Trimming removed 3 bases at V and 1 base at J, with 9 bases between. CDR3 protein: CATSRGRRNTEAFF. The CDR3 DNA follows: TGTGCCACCAGCAGGGGGCGCCGGAACACTGAAGCTTTCTTT.

The V and J genes are TRBV6-5 and TRBJ1-1; D is undetermined. Between the trimmed V and J ends, which lost 6 bases and 2 bases, there was a span of 7 bases. Germline CDR1 MNHEY, CDR2 SVGAGI. CDR3 length: 12 amino acids. Here the CDR3 DNA reads TGTGCCAGCAGAATTGGAAACACTGAAGCTTTCTTT. Translation gives CASRIGNTEAFF.

This sequence joins TRBV7-2 and TRBJ1-5; 7 nucleotides align to TRBD1. V was pared by 5 bases and J by 5 bases, with 6 bases of the junction left unmatched. This CDR3 comprises 14 residues. Per the germline V gene, CDR1 is SGHTA and CDR2 is FQGNSA. This CDR3 is CASSPRQGYQPQHF. The CDR3 nucleotides are TGTGCCAGCAGCCCCCGACAGGGCTATCAGCCCCAGCATTTT.

About this clone itself: Other nucleotide sequences from this sample produce the same CDR3. This chain connects TRBV27 to TRBJ2-7; no reliable D call. CDR3 length equals 13 residues. Germline lookup yields CDR1 MNHEY and CDR2 SMNVEV (reference sequence). With 2 bases removed from V and 2 bases from J, the gap between germline ends came to 7 bases. CDR3 bases: TGTGCCAGCAGTTTAGGCAGAGCCTACGAGCAGTACTTC. It translates to CASSLGRAYEQYF.

This clone was counted a single time. The chain joins TRBV14 to TRBJ2-1, with TRBD2 matching over 13 bases. Trimming at V came to 2 bases and at J to 8 bases, leaving 3 bases not matched to a gene. This CDR3 region has 15 residues. Germline V CDR1 and CDR2: SGHDN, FVKESK. The CDR3 nucleotides are TGTGCCAGCAGCCAACTAGGACTAGCGGGAGATGAGCAGTTCTTC. Translated, it gives CASSQLGLAGDEQFF.

The genes are TRBV7-2 and TRBJ2-5, with 7 bases aligning to TRBD2. The CDR3 runs to 12 residues. Germline CDR1 reads SGHTA; CDR2 reads FQGNSA. V trimming: 8 bases; J trimming: 5 bases; junction bases outside the gene matches: 5. For the CDR3, the DNA is TGTGCCAGCGGGAGGGGCGCGGAGACCCAGTACTTC. This codes for CASGRGAETQYF.

The chain uses TRBV28 and TRBJ1-5; no reliable D call. The CDR3 sequence is 14 residues long. Looked up from germline, CDR1 is MDHEN and CDR2 is SYDVKM. Deletions cut 3 bases from V and 2 bases from J, with 8 bases between. The CDR3 here is CASSFVGGNQPQHF. DNA for the CDR3: TGTGCCAGCAGTTTCGTCGGGGGCAATCAGCCCCAGCATTTT.

The chain uses TRBV11-2 and TRBJ2-3; D remains unclear. V lost 5 bases, J lost 7 bases, and 13 bases lay in between. The CDR3 has 13 amino acids. Germline CDR1 and CDR2: SGHAT and FQNNGV. The CDR3 is CASSLASDYTQYF. CDR3 sequence (DNA): TGTGCCAGCAGCCTCGCGTCTGATTATACGCAGTATTTT.

The genes are TRBV14 and TRBJ2-4; maybe TRBD1 (6 bases). The germline V gene encodes CDR1 SGHDN and CDR2 FVKESK. The CDR3 spans 17 residues. Trimming left V 4 bases short and J 1 base short, with 17 bases between. CDR3 bases: TGTGCCAGCAGCCCAACTTATAGGACAGTGGCCAAAAACATTCAGTACTTC. It encodes CASSPTYRTVAKNIQYF.

This sequence joins TRBV19 and TRBJ2-7, with TRBD2 identical over 12 bases. CDR1 LNHDA and CDR2 SQIVND come from the germline V gene (reference sequence). The V segment lost 3 bases and the J segment 1 base; nucleotides outside the gene matches: 10. This CDR3 spans 18 amino acids. CDR3 sequence: CASSISSLTSGGSYEQYF. The CDR3 nucleotides are TGTGCCAGTAGTATTTCGAGTTTGACTAGCGGGGGTTCCTACGAGCAGTACTTC.